The sequence of this T cell receptor (beta chain) was determined in a study of blood T cell repertoires in COVID-19. Overall study: The United States, Italy and Spain were the sources of the acute and convalescent COVID-19 samples. T cells, B-cell-depleted T cells, or PBMCs provided the cDNA or gDNA that served as material.

Germline assignment: CDR1 SQVTM and CDR2 ANQGSEA. The CDR3 loop spans 13 amino acids. Trimming removed 6 bases from V and 1 base from J, with 12 bases in between. Produced via immunoSEQ multiplex PCR; TCRdb's table is partial and in-frame only. Seen here are 350,000 to 450,000 clones, around 87% observed once, and the top ten hold 2.3%. This chain connects TRBV29-1 to TRBJ1-1; perhaps TRBD1 as D (6 bases). The receptor was isolated from a woman aged 55-75 years with COVID-19, enrolled during active disease. Sequencing was performed on peripheral blood. CDR3 residues: CSVGGQPNTEAFF. CDR3 nucleotide sequence: TGCAGCGTCGGAGGACAGCCGAACACTGAAGCTTTCTTT.